The rows below give T cell receptor beta chains drawn from one sample of a study of blood T cells in healthy people across ages. From the 5' RACE reads, TCRdb called clonotypes with MiXCR, one entry per CDR3 protein. The sample holds roughly 730,000 distinct CDR3 sequences, more than 50% seen once. The sample taken for sequencing was blood. All receptors derive from a man aged 35 to 55 in good health. Both conserved end residues are part of each CDR3. D genes are given only for firm matches. Not all rows give a size; the values are once, few, many and, for expanded clones, a class.

d_call,clone_size,v_call,j_call,cdr3_aa,cdr3_nt
TRBD2,-,TRBV20-1,TRBJ2-3,CSARGTSGYTDTQYF,TGCAGTGCTAGAGGGACTAGCGGATACACAGATACGCAGTATTTT
TRBD2,few,TRBV5-1,TRBJ2-1,CASSSVPLAGAQSGFF,TGCGCCAGCAGCTCCGTACCACTAGCGGGGGCGCAAAGTGGGTTCTTC
TRBD2,-,TRBV7-2,TRBJ2-3,CASSKRLAGEGTQYF,TGTGCCAGCAGCAAGAGACTAGCGGGAGAGGGTACGCAGTATTTT
-,-,TRBV9,TRBJ2-7,CASGPTGLNEQYF,TGTGCCAGCGGGCCAACAGGGCTCAACGAGCAGTACTTC
-,few,TRBV5-5,TRBJ1-4,CASSFRGSEKLFF,TGTGCCAGCAGCTTTCGGGGATCTGAAAAACTGTTTTTT
-,-,TRBV4-2,TRBJ2-5,CASSQEGTQGGETQYF,TGTGCCAGCAGCCAAGAGGGGACACAGGGTGGGGAGACCCAGTACTTC
-,-,TRBV9,TRBJ2-1,CASGPNFGLYDEQFF,TGTGCCAGCGGCCCTAACTTCGGGCTTTACGATGAGCAGTTCTTC
-,few,TRBV15,TRBJ2-3,CATSSSGDTQYF,TGTGCCACCAGCAGCTCTGGAGATACGCAGTATTTT
-,few,TRBV20-1,TRBJ2-5,CSAQYLRPETQYF,TGCAGTGCCCAATACTTACGGCCAGAGACCCAGTACTTC
TRBD1,-,TRBV7-8,TRBJ1-5,CASSLEGQGYSNQPQHF,TGTGCCAGCAGCTTGGAGGGACAGGGGTATAGCAATCAGCCCCAGCATTTT
TRBD2,once,TRBV7-6,TRBJ2-7,CASSLGLGLATYEQYF,TGTGCCAGCAGCTTAGGCCTGGGACTAGCGACCTACGAGCAGTACTTC
-,-,TRBV5-1,TRBJ2-4,CASSLEGTAANIQYF,TGCGCCAGCAGCTTGGAGGGGACGGCGGCAAACATTCAGTACTTC
-,few,TRBV7-2,TRBJ2-3,CASSFPFDTQYF,TGTGCCAGCAGCTTTCCATTTGATACGCAGTATTTT
TRBD2,once,TRBV20-1,TRBJ2-5,CSAKRPGGGETQYF,TGCAGTGCCAAACGACCGGGAGGCGGGGAGACCCAGTACTTC
-,-,TRBV7-8,TRBJ2-3,CASSLVWGNTDTQYF,TGTGCCAGCAGCTTAGTCTGGGGGAACACAGATACGCAGTATTTT
-,-,TRBV2,TRBJ2-4,CASRIVFGEQYF,TGTGCCAGCAGAATAGTCTTTGGGGAGCAGTACTTC
-,once,TRBV4-2,TRBJ2-7,CASSQDRIGVTYEQYF,TGTGCCAGCAGCCAAGATCGTATAGGAGTGACCTACGAGCAGTACTTC
-,-,TRBV11-2,TRBJ2-3,CASSLNGGRTDTQYF,TGTGCCAGCAGCCTGAACGGGGGGCGCACAGATACGCAGTATTTT
TRBD1,-,TRBV5-4,TRBJ2-1,CASSSRQGPNNEQFF,TGTGCCAGCAGCTCGCGACAGGGGCCGAACAATGAGCAGTTCTTC
-,-,TRBV3-1,TRBJ1-2,CASSPGTDDGYTF,TGTGCCAGCAGCCCCGGGACGGACGATGGCTACACCTTC
-,-,TRBV29-1,TRBJ2-3,CSVEGSFGDTQYF,TGCAGCGTTGAAGGCAGCTTCGGTGATACGCAGTATTTT
TRBD2,-,TRBV4-1,TRBJ2-1,CASQILAGGYNEQFF,TGCGCCAGCCAGATACTAGCGGGGGGATACAATGAGCAGTTCTTC
TRBD1,-,TRBV27,TRBJ1-2,CASSLTGADGYTF,TGTGCCAGCAGTTTGACAGGGGCAGATGGCTACACCTTC
TRBD2,-,TRBV6-5,TRBJ2-5,CASTRGSGRQETQYF,TGTGCCAGCACCCGAGGTAGCGGGAGGCAAGAGACCCAGTACTTC
-,-,TRBV5-1,TRBJ1-2,CASSWGGDGYTF,TGCGCCAGCAGCTGGGGGGGAGATGGCTACACCTTC
-,few,TRBV11-2,TRBJ1-6,CASSLDNYPAGAYNSPLHF,TGTGCCAGCAGCTTAGATAACTACCCGGCAGGGGCCTATAATTCACCCCTCCACTTT
-,-,TRBV25-1,TRBJ2-3,CASSAGAGTDTQYF,TGTGCCAGCAGTGCTGGGGCAGGCACAGATACGCAGTATTTT
-,few,TRBV9,TRBJ2-6,CASSVARQMNSGANVLTF,TGTGCCAGCAGCGTAGCTAGACAGATGAACTCTGGGGCCAACGTCCTGACTTTC
-,-,TRBV5-1,TRBJ1-2,CASSLAGSDGYTF,TGCGCCAGCAGCTTGGCAGGGAGTGATGGCTACACCTTC
-,-,TRBV10-3,TRBJ2-5,CAIGAGYQETQYF,TGTGCCATCGGGGCGGGATACCAAGAGACCCAGTACTTC
-,-,TRBV5-6,TRBJ2-6,CASSLFAGSSSGANVLTF,TGTGCCAGCAGCTTGTTCGCCGGATCGAGCTCTGGGGCCAACGTCCTGACTTTC
TRBD2,-,TRBV12-5,TRBJ2-7,CASGLAGGPHEQYF,TGTGCTAGTGGTTTGGCGGGAGGCCCCCACGAGCAGTACTTC
-,-,TRBV4-2,TRBJ1-1,CASSQDVSGQGQAFF,TGTGCCAGCAGCCAAGATGTATCAGGGCAGGGCCAAGCTTTCTTT
-,-,TRBV27,TRBJ2-3,CASSFYFSGPTDTQYF,TGTGCCAGCAGTTTCTATTTCTCGGGACCAACAGATACGCAGTATTTT
-,-,TRBV6-2/TRBV6-3,TRBJ2-7,CASSYPGTYEQYF,TGTGCCAGCAGTTACCCAGGAACCTACGAGCAGTACTTC
-,few,TRBV20-1,TRBJ1-2,CSARDPKRIGYGYTF,TGCAGTGCTAGAGATCCGAAGAGGATCGGCTATGGCTACACCTTC
-,-,TRBV7-8,TRBJ2-1,CASSLARLLRTQIVNEQFF,TGTGCCAGCAGCTTAGCTCGTCTACTGCGAACCCAAATAGTAAATGAGCAGTTCTTC
-,-,TRBV20-1,TRBJ2-7,CSARDAARATPYEQYF,TGCAGTGCTAGAGACGCTGCCAGGGCGACTCCCTACGAGCAGTACTTC
-,-,TRBV7-9,TRBJ1-2,CASSLAEGTHRGYTF,TGTGCCAGCAGCTTAGCGGAGGGAACCCATCGTGGCTACACCTTC
TRBD2,few,TRBV6-2/TRBV6-3,TRBJ2-1,CASIGGRGDEQFF,TGTGCCAGCATTGGGGGACGGGGGGATGAGCAGTTCTTC
-,-,TRBV20-1,TRBJ2-7,CSARQAFYEQYF,TGCAGTGCTAGACAAGCTTTCTACGAGCAGTACTTC
TRBD2,few,TRBV27,TRBJ2-5,CASSAPSGGAETQYF,TGTGCCAGCAGTGCCCCCAGCGGGGGGGCGGAGACCCAGTACTTC
-,-,TRBV5-1,TRBJ2-1,CASSLIDLEQFF,TGCGCCAGCAGCTTGATTGATTTAGAGCAGTTCTTC
-,many,TRBV10-3,TRBJ2-3,CAISEVQDTDTQYF,TGTGCCATCAGTGAGGTCCAGGACACAGATACGCAGTATTTT
-,many,TRBV6-2/TRBV6-3,TRBJ2-1,CASSYEEQHVQFF,TGTGCCAGCAGTTACGAGGAGCAGCACGTGCAGTTCTTC
TRBD2,-,TRBV14,TRBJ2-1,CASRKGGLARAGWNEQFF,TGTGCCAGCAGGAAGGGCGGACTAGCGCGTGCAGGTTGGAATGAGCAGTTCTTC
-,-,TRBV19,TRBJ2-7,CASSIWSSSYEQYF,TGTGCCAGTAGTATATGGTCTAGCTCCTACGAGCAGTACTTC
TRBD1,-,TRBV12-3/TRBV12-4,TRBJ2-7,CASSLILGTVNDSPTYEQYF,TGTGCCAGCAGTTTAATCTTAGGGACAGTGAATGATAGCCCCACCTACGAGCAGTACTTC